This section outlines one TCR beta chain sequence together with its context. Its antigen remains unidentified. At one end the junction does not follow the germline gene, possibly because of a read error. PCR was performed a second time for roughly 7 to 12 cycles using a sample-barcoded 5' primer and a J-beta primer mix. A tag from a template-switch adaptor with 12 random nucleotides marked each cDNA molecule. TCRdb reanalysed the 5' RACE reads using MiXCR and keeps one entry per CDR3 protein. The sample lists some 890,000 distinct CDR3 sequences; just under 30% were seen once. The germline V gene encodes CDR1 SGHNT and CDR2 YENEEA. The CDR3 length is 15 residues. The data were taken from a study of blood T cells in healthy people across ages. The study's findings and limits: Strong correlation was found linking TCR beta diversity to naive T cell percentage.

The data also belong to a second study, concerning T cells of mothers and their children. From that report: The study obtained over 9 million TCR beta CDR3 reads per mother and about 3 million per child.

The chain is built from TRBV11-3 and TRBJ2-1; D unclear. The TCR sequence derives from a middle-aged woman in good health. Sequenced material: blood. This CDR3 reads CASSLGGSVQETQFF. The CDR3 nucleotides read TGCGCCAGCAGCTTAGGCGGCTCCGTCCAAGAGACCCAGTTCTTC.